This TCR beta chain was obtained from a study of T cells in localized non-small cell lung cancer. To note about this clone: The antigen remains unidentified.

Germline V gene data show CDR1 as MRHNA and CDR2 as SNTAGT. V was trimmed by 3 bases and J by 0 bases, leaving 22 bases between them. There are 19 residues in the CDR3. The data were produced by immunoSEQ multiplex PCR, yet TCRdb's version contains in-frame clones alone and is incomplete. The data contain 8,200 or so clones, 45% to 65% of them seen just once; the ten biggest clones take up about 7.5%. Study observations and caveats: Tumor samples were not multi-region, leaving intratumor heterogeneity unexcluded. Uninvolved adjacent lung showed the highest T cell clonality, exceeding tumor. Of the top 100 tumor clones, median roughly 53 were in adjacent lung, approximately 28 among its top 100. Higher adjacent-lung clonality was associated with shorter survival.

The specimen was lymph node tissue, collected before any cancer treatment. The sequence derives from a male donor aged 60 or over with stage I squamous cell lung carcinoma. The chain uses TRBV6-4 and TRBJ2-3; possibly TRBD1 for D (5 bases). This CDR3 reads CASSERAGAVTTSTDTQYF. As DNA, the CDR3 is TGTGCCAGCAGTGAACGGGCTGGGGCAGTCACTACTAGCACAGATACGCAGTATTTT.